Listed here are 4 T cell receptor beta chains from one sample, sequenced in a study of cytomegalovirus exposure and HLA in healthy donors. Repertoires were generated with immunoSEQ multiplex PCR, while TCRdb's copy carries only in-frame clones and drops some. The table includes fewer than 200,000 clones, around 92% detected once. Specimen: PBMCs. These receptors all stem from a woman aged 18 to 35 in good health and CMV-seropositive.

CDR3 DNA sequence: TGTGCCAGCAGTTTCTCGGACACTGAAGCTTTCTTT. Its protein is CASSFSDTEAFF. V gene TRBV28 combines with J gene TRBJ1-1; no firm D call. Germline V lookup: CDR1 MDHEN, CDR2 SYDVKM. The CDR3 length is 12 residues. V shed 3 bases and J shed 3 bases, with 5 bases lying between them.

This chain connects TRBV10-1 to TRBJ2-3, with a possible D match to TRBD1 (5 bases). Trimming took 9 bases from V and 0 from J, leaving 7 bases between them. Germline loops: CDR1 WNHNN, CDR2 SYGVQD (reference sequence). The CDR3 is 12 amino acids. In nucleotides, the CDR3 is TGCGCCAGTCAGGGAAGCACAGATACGCAGTATTTT. It yields the protein CASQGSTDTQYF.

The chain combines TRBV6-4 with TRBJ1-3; TRBD1 is a possible D gene (5 bases). Trimming cost V 0 bases and J 0 bases, with 6 bases left between them. The CDR3 runs to 15 residues. Germline CDR1 MRHNA, CDR2 SNTAGT. CDR3 amino acids: CASSDSGGSGNTIYF. For the CDR3, the DNA is TGTGCCAGCAGTGACTCGGGGGGCTCTGGAAACACCATATATTTT.

The CDR3 sequence is CASSAPGTDTQYF. Written as DNA, the CDR3 is TGTGCCAGCAGCGCCCCGGGCACAGATACGCAGTATTTT. The V and J genes are TRBV7-3 and TRBJ2-3; D unclear. The CDR3 extends over 13 amino acids. The germline gives CDR1 SGHTA, CDR2 FQGTGA. V gave up 5 bases and J gave up 1 base, with 7 bases separating them.